This T cell receptor beta chain was found in a study of T cell responses to AZD1222 COVID-19 vaccine. With 4 bases removed from V and 7 bases from J, the gap between germline ends came to 17 bases. CDR3 length: 14 amino acids. Per germline, CDR1 SGHKS and CDR2 YYEKEE (reference sequence). Produced via immunoSEQ multiplex PCR; TCRdb's table is partial and in-frame only. Found here are tens of thousands of clones, around 89% of them singletons; the top ten hold over 10%. This clonotype was obtained from an adult who received the AZD1222 COVID-19 vaccine. Source: peripheral blood, taken 28 days after the second AZD1222 dose. The rearrangement uses TRBV5-5 and TRBJ1-2; possible D gene TRBD1, 5 bases. In DNA form, the CDR3 reads TGTGCCAGCAGCCTTACAGGAGTCTTGGGTGGCTACACCTTC. Translated: CASSLTGVLGGYTF.